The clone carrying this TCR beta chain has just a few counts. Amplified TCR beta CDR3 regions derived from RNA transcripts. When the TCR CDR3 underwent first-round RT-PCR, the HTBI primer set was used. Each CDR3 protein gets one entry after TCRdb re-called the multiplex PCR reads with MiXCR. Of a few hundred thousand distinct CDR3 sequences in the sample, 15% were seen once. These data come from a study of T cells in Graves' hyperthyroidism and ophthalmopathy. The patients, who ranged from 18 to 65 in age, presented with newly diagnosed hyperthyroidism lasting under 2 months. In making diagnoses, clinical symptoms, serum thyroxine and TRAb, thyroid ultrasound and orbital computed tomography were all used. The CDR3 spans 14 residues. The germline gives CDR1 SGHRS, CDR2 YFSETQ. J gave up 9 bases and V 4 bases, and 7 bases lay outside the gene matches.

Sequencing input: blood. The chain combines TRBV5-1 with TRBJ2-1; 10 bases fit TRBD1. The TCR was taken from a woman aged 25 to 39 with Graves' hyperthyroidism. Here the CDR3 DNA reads TGCGCCAGCAGCCTCTGGGACAGGGGCGGTGAGCAGTTCTTC. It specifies CASSLWDRGGEQFF.